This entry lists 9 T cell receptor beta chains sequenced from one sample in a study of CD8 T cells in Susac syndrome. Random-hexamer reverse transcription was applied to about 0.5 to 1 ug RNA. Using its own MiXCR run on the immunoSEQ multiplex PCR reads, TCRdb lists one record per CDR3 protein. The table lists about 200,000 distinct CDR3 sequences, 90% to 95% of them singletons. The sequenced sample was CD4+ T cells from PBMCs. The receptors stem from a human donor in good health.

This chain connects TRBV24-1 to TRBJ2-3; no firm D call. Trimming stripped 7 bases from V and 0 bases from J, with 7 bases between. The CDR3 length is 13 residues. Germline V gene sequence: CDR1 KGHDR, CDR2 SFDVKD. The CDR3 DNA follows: TGTGCCACCAGACAAGACAGCACAGATACGCAGTATTTT. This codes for CATRQDSTDTQYF.

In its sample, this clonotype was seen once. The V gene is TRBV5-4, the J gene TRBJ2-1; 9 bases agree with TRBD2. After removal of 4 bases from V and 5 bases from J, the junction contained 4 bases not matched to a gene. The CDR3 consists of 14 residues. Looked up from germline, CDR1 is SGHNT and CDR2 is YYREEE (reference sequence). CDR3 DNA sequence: TGTGCCAGCAGCGTTGGACTAGCGAACAATGAGCAGTTCTTC. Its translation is CASSVGLANNEQFF.

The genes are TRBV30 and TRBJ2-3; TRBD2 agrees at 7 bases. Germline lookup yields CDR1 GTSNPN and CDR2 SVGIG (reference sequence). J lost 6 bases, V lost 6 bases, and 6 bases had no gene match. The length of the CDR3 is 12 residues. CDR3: CACHRLADTQYF. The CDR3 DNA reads TGTGCCTGCCACCGACTAGCTGATACGCAGTATTTT.

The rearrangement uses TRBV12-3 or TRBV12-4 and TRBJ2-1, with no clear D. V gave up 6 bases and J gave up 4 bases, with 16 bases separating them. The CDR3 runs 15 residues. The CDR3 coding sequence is TGTGCCAGCAGCACCCGCCCCGACGGATACAATGAGCAGTTCTTC. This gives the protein CASSTRPDGYNEQFF.

This chain's CDR3 is CASRRTSGGAAEQYF. DNA of the CDR3: TGTGCCAGCCGCAGAACTAGCGGGGGGGCGGCCGAGCAGTACTTC. The chain couples TRBV3-1 to TRBJ2-7, with 13 bases that match TRBD2. CDR3 length: 15 amino acids. J lost 6 bases, V lost 8 bases, and 10 bases had no gene match. Germline V gene sequence: CDR1 LGHDT, CDR2 YNNKEL (reference sequence).

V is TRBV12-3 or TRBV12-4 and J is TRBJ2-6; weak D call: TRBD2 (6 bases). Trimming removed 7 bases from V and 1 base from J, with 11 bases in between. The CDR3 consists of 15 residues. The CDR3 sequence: CASTPSASGANVLTF. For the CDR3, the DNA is TGTGCCAGCACCCCTAGCGCATCTGGGGCCAACGTCCTGACTTTC.

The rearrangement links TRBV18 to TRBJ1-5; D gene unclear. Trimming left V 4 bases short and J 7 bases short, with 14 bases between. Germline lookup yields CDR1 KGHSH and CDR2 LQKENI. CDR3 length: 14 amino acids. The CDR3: CASSLELIGQPQHF. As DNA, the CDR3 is TGTGCCAGCTCACTGGAACTGATCGGGCAGCCCCAGCATTTT.

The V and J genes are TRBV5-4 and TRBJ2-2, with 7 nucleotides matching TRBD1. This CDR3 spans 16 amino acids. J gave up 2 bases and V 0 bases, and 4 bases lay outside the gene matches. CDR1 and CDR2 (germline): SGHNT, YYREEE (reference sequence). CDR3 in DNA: TGTGCCAGCAGCTTGGCGAGACAGGGCAACACCGGGGAGCTGTTTTTT. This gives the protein CASSLARQGNTGELFF. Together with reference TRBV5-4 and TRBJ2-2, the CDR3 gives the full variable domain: ETGVTQSPTHLIKTRGQQVTLRCSSQSGHNTVSWYQQALGQGPQFIFQYYREEENGRGNFPPRFSGLQFPNYSSELNVNALELDDSALYLCASSLARQGNTGELFFGEGSRLTVL.

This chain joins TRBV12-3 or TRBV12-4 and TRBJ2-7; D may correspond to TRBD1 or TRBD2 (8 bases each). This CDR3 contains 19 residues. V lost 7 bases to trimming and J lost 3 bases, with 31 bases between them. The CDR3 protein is CASTRGLAGELPTFYEQYV. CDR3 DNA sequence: TGTGCCAGCACCAGGGGGCTAGCGGGCGAATTACCTACCTTCTACGAGCAGTACGTC.